The clone carrying this T cell receptor beta chain was recorded many times. These data come from a study of neurological immune-mediated disorders. Trimming took 2 bases from V and 4 from J, leaving 6 bases between them. The CDR3 has 12 amino acids. Germline CDR1 reads DFQATT; CDR2 reads SNEGSKA (reference sequence). As for the cDNA, it was generated by 5'RACE with 10-nucleotide random UMIs. TCRdb independently ran MiXCR on the 5' RACE reads; one entry per CDR3 protein. The sample records some 120,000 distinct CDR3 sequences, around 3% being singletons. The clonotype originates from a woman aged 25 to 39 with multiple sclerosis. This chain uses TRBV20-1 with TRBJ1-5; D is ambiguous. Specimen: PBMCs. CDR3 protein: CSARRRNQPQHF. Written as DNA, the CDR3 is TGCAGTGCTAGAAGGAGGAATCAGCCCCAGCATTTT.